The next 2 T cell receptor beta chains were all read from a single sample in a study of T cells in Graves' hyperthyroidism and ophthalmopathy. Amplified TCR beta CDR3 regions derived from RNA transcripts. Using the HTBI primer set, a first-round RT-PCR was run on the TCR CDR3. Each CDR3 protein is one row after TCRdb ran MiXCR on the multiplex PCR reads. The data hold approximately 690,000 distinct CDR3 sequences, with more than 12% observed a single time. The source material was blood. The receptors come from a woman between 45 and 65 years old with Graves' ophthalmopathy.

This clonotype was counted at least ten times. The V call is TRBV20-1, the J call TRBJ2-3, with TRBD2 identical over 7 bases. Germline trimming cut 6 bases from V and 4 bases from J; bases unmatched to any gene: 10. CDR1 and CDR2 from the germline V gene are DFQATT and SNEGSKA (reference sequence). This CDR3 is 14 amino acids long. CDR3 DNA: TGCAGTGCCAGCCCAGCGGGGAGGGCAGATACGCAGTATTTT. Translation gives CSASPAGRADTQYF.

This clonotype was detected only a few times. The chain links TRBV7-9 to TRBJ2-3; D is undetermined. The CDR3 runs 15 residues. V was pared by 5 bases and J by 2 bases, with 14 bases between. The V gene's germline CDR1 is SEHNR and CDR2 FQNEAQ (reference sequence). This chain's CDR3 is CASSHKAQTTDTQYF. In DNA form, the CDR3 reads TGTGCCAGCAGCCACAAGGCACAAACCACAGATACGCAGTATTTT. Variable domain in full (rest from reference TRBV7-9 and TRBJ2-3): DTGVSQNPRHKITKRGQNVTFRCDPISEHNRLYWYRQTLGQGPEFLTYFQNEAQLEKSRLLSDRFSAERPKGSFSTLEIQRTEQGDSAMYLCASSHKAQTTDTQYFGPGTRLTVL.